The TCR beta chain described here comes from a study of T cell repertoires in cytomegalovirus infection. Via MiXCR, TCRdb re-called the reads, giving one row per CDR3 protein. The profile shows almost 500,000 distinct CDR3 sequences, about 10% of them singletons. The CDR3 is 15 residues long. Trimming removed 5 bases at V and 4 bases at J, with 16 bases between. The V gene's germline CDR1 is LGHDT and CDR2 YNNKEL (reference sequence). This receptor was taken from a human donor in good health (CMV status not recorded). Some clones in this sample may be carry-over from other donors' samples. The sequenced sample was PBMCs. The V gene is TRBV3-1, the J gene TRBJ2-3; D is perhaps TRBD2 (7 bases). The CDR3 here is CASSGWGGNPDTQYF. In DNA, the CDR3 is TGTGCCAGCAGCGGGTGGGGGGGCAACCCAGATACGCAGTATTTT.